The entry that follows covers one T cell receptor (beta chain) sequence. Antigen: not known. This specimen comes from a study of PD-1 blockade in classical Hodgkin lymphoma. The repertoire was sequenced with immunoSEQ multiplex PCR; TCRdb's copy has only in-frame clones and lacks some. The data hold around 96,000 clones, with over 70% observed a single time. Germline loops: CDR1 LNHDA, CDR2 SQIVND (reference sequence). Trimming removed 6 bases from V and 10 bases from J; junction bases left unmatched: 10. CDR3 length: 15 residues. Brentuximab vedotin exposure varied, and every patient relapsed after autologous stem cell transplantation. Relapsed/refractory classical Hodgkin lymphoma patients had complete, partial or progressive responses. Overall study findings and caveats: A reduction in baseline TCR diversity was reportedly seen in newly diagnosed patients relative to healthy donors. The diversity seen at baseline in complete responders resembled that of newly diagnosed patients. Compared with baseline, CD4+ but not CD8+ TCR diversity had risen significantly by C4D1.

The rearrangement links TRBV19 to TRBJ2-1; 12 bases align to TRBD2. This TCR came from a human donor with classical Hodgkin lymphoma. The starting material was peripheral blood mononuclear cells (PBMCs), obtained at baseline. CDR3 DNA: TGTGCCAGTAGGGAGGGGCTAGCGGGAGGGTACGAGCAGTTCTTC. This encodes CASREGLAGGYEQFF.